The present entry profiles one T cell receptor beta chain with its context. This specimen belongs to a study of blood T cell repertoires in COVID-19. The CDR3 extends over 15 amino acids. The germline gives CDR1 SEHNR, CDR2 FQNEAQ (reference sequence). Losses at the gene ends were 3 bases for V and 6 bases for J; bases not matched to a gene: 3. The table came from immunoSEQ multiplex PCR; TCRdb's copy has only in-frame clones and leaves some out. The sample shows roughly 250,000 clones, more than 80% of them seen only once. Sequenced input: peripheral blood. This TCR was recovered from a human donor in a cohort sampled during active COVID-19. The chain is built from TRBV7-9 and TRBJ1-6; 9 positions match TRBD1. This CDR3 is CASSLDRGANSPLHF. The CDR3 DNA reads TGTGCCAGCAGCTTGGACAGGGGAGCTAATTCACCCCTCCACTTT.